Below, one T cell receptor beta chain is given with its context. This clonotype was recorded at least ten times. Which antigen it targets is not known. Sequence at one end of the junction differs from germline and may be a read error. Genomic DNA served as template for TCR beta VDJ combination and CDR3 sequence profiling. An Illumina HiSeq 2000 was used for TCR repertoire sequencing. The authors' analysis ran thus. Repertoires were assessed using TRBV/TRBJ rearrangement plots, CDR3 size and DJ length profiles, and Simpson's diversity index. The immunodominant clone was defined as the most abundant DNA sequence in deep sequencing data. CDR3 amino acid sequences were screened for sharing across subjects and compared with published repertoires and the VDJdb database. TCRdb handled the public reads itself, with Q25 trimming in fastp and clone calling in MiXCR, and kept productive beta chains. CDR3 protein sequences are deduplicated, and each keeps its most common genes and DNA. The V and J calls come from TCRdb's annotation, not from the publication. Here the sample has around 170,000 distinct CDR3 sequences; more than 45% occur a single time. The ten largest account for under 3.5% of the sample.

Flow cytometry had shown CD8+CD57+ cell expansion in the patients selected for sequencing. Every patient had severe acquired aplastic anemia, diagnosed using the International Study of Aplastic Anemia and Agranulocytosis and Camitta criteria. No therapy had been received by the patients at the time of blood sampling. TCR repertoires of sorted CD4+ and CD8+ blood T cells from severe aplastic anemia patients and healthy subjects were deep-sequenced in the study. Patients were enrolled in the USA under clinicaltrials.gov protocols 00001620, 01623167, 00001397, 00071045, 00081523 and 00961064. Ficoll-Paque density gradient centrifugation was used to isolate peripheral blood mononuclear cells. Before DNA was extracted, CD4+ and CD8+ T cells were sorted using either FACS or magnetic beads. The record originates from a study of CD8+CD57+ T cells in acquired aplastic anemia (dated by TCRdb to 2016 to 2019). A note on the overall study: Extracted DNA from sorted CD4+ and CD8+ cells averaged approximately 3 ug, ranging from roughly 0.2 to 30 ug. A CD8+CD57+ expansion meant a frequency higher than the mean frequency seen in healthy subjects. On the study overall, not on this receptor specifically: Around 28 CD8+ CDR3 sequences were found to be shared between patients and controls, but these sequences appeared to be highly expressed in patients and within the immunodominant clones of the patients. No significant difference in CD8+ Simpson's diversity was found between patients and healthy controls (P=0.060).

For CDR1 and CDR2, the germline V gene lists MNHEY and SVGAGI. The CDR3 has 14 amino acids, counting the end cysteine and phenylalanine. Only CDR3 DNA is held: 42 bases, read in frame from base 1. Sequencing used sorted CD4+, CD8+, or CD8+CD57+ T cells (not recorded which) from PBMCs. The TCR comes from a human donor with aplastic anemia. The sequence is built from TRBV6-5 and TRBJ1-6; 7 nucleotides in the junction match TRBD1. Here the CDR3 is given as CASTYRGGNSPLHF. The sequence in DNA is TGTGCCAGCACTTACAGGGGAGGAAATTCACCCCTCCACTTT.